This passage covers 18 T cell receptor beta chains from one sample sequenced in a study of shared clonotypes between healthy human individuals. Sequencing used immunoSEQ multiplex PCR; TCRdb keeps in-frame clones, though not all of them. Of over 2,000,000 clones in the sample, 85% to 95% are singletons; the top ten hold around 1.7%. CD45RO-negative, CCR7-positively selected cells formed the naive CD8 fraction, excluding terminally differentiated effector memory CD45RA+ cells. The sample was naive CD8+ T cells from PBMCs. The source is a young man in good health. Some clones in this sample may be carry-over from other donors' samples.

The rearrangement links TRBV27 to TRBJ1-1; unclear D gene. This CDR3 spans 14 amino acids. The germline CDR1 and CDR2 sequences are MNHEY and SMNVEV (reference sequence). Deletions cut 7 bases from V and 1 base from J, with 13 bases between. CDR3 bases: TGTGCCAGCACCACTAGGGCGGGGAACACTGAAGCTTTCTTT. Protein: CASTTRAGNTEAFF.

This clone occurred once. This chain uses TRBV27 with TRBJ1-5; the D gene is possibly TRBD1 (5 bases). Trimming pared 7 bases from V and 9 bases from J, leaving 16 bases between. The germline gives CDR1 MNHEY, CDR2 SMNVEV (reference sequence). The CDR3 is 13 amino acids. The CDR3 DNA is TGTGCCAGCAAGGGGAACGTACGGGGGCCCCAGCATTTT. Residues: CASKGNVRGPQHF.

The V gene is TRBV27, the J gene TRBJ1-5, with TRBD1 identical over 7 bases. Germline CDR1 is MNHEY and CDR2 is SMNVEV (reference sequence). V trimming: 3 bases; J trimming: 7 bases; junction bases outside the gene matches: 3. The CDR3 covers 13 residues. In DNA form, the CDR3 reads TGTGCCAGCAGTTTCGGGACAGCCCAGCCCCAGCATTTT. Its protein product is CASSFGTAQPQHF.

This clone was found once. V is TRBV27 and J is TRBJ2-7, with a possible D match to TRBD1 (6 bases). The CDR3 loop spans 17 amino acids. V gave up 0 bases and J gave up 0 bases, with 15 bases separating them. From germline, CDR1 is MNHEY and CDR2 SMNVEV (reference sequence). Here the CDR3 reads CASSLSAGTPSSYEQYF. The CDR3 DNA reads TGTGCCAGCAGTTTATCGGCTGGGACACCGAGCTCCTACGAGCAGTACTTC.

The chain joins TRBV29-1 to TRBJ2-3; the match to TRBD2 covers 10 bases. The trim removed 2 bases at V and 5 bases at J, leaving 13 bases unmatched. Germline assignment: CDR1 SQVTM and CDR2 ANQGSEA. The CDR3 contains 17 residues. This CDR3 reads CSVEFPLAGGFVDTQYF. The CDR3 nucleotides read TGCAGCGTTGAATTCCCATTAGCGGGAGGCTTCGTAGATACGCAGTATTTT.

This chain joins TRBV29-1 and TRBJ1-4; D is uncertain. The CDR3 sequence is 13 residues long. The V gene lost 4 bases and the J gene lost 4 bases, with 10 bases spanning the gap. Germline assignment: CDR1 SQVTM and CDR2 ANQGSEA. CDR3 region: CSVAGPFNEKLFF. The DNA of the CDR3 is TGCAGCGTTGCGGGCCCTTTTAATGAAAAACTGTTTTTT.

A word on this clone: At the DNA level, this CDR3 is encoded by other sequences in the same sample as well. This chain connects TRBV14 to TRBJ2-7; D gene ambiguous. Trimming removed 4 bases at V and 4 bases at J, with 5 bases between. From germline, CDR1 is SGHDN and CDR2 FVKESK. The CDR3 totals 11 residues. Written as DNA, the CDR3 is TGTGCCAGCAGCCTAGGATACGAGCAGTACTTC. It translates to CASSLGYEQYF. The variable domain in full, with the rest retrieved from reference TRBV14 and TRBJ2-7, is EAGVTQFPSHSVIEKGQTVTLRCDPISGHDNLYWYRRVMGKEIKFLLHFVKESKQDESGMPNNRFLAERTGGTYSTLKVQPAELEDSGVYFCASSLGYEQYFGPGTRLTVT.

V is TRBV6-5 and J is TRBJ1-5; tentatively, D is TRBD1 (6 bases). V lost 4 bases and J 3 bases, leaving 13 bases between the germline ends. Looked up from germline, CDR1 is MNHEY and CDR2 is SVGAGI. The CDR3 contains 15 residues. The CDR3 coding sequence is TGTGCCAGCAGTTCCCGACCAGGGGTCAATCAGCCCCAGCATTTT. It yields the protein CASSSRPGVNQPQHF.

This clone was observed once. The genes are TRBV7-9 and TRBJ1-2; weak D call: TRBD1 (5 bases). The CDR3 has 15 residues. Trimming removed 5 bases from V and 1 base from J, with 14 bases in between. Germline V lookup: CDR1 SEHNR, CDR2 FQNEAQ (reference sequence). CDR3 bases: TGTGCCAGCAGCGCCCCCGCAGGGCTTAACTATGGCTACACCTTC. Translated: CASSAPAGLNYGYTF.

The chain links TRBV30 to TRBJ2-7; a weak D match, TRBD2 (5 bases). V was shortened by 2 bases and J by 2 bases, with 13 bases between the two germline ends. Germline CDR1 reads GTSNPN; CDR2 reads SVGIG (reference sequence). The CDR3 runs 14 residues. CDR3 sequence reads: CAWSIPAETYEQYF. CDR3 DNA sequence: TGTGCCTGGAGTATCCCAGCGGAAACCTACGAGCAGTACTTC. Using reference TRBV30 and TRBJ2-7 for the parts outside the CDR3, the full variable domain is SQTIHQWPATLVQPVGSPLSLECTVEGTSNPNLYWYRQAAGRGLQLLFYSVGIGQISSEVPQNLSASRPQDRQFILSSKKLLLSDSGFYLCAWSIPAETYEQYFGPGTRLTVT.

The chain employs TRBV10-2 and TRBJ2-3, with D maybe TRBD2 (5 bases). CDR1 and CDR2 from the germline V gene are WSHSY and SAAADI. This CDR3 is built from 15 residues. The V and J ends lost 2 bases and 4 bases respectively, with 13 bases between them. The CDR3 coding sequence is TGCGCCAGCAGTGAGGGAGGACGGGCCGCAGATACGCAGTATTTT. Translated, it gives CASSEGGRAADTQYF.

The CDR3 is CSVEGFRDRGSPSSYNEQFF. DNA of the CDR3: TGCAGCGTTGAAGGTTTCCGGGACAGGGGATCCCCAAGCTCCTACAATGAGCAGTTCTTC. The V call is TRBV29-1, the J call TRBJ2-1; TRBD1 matches at 10 bases. This CDR3 region has 20 residues. The V segment lost 1 base and the J segment 0 bases; nucleotides outside the gene matches: 15. CDR1 and CDR2 from the germline V gene are SQVTM and ANQGSEA.

With respect to this clone: The same CDR3 also results from other DNA sequences found in this sample. V usage is TRBV27 and J usage is TRBJ1-2; D gene uncertain. The CDR3 sequence is 12 residues long. From germline, CDR1 is MNHEY and CDR2 SMNVEV (reference sequence). V lost 5 bases and J 4 bases, leaving 8 bases between the germline ends. The CDR3 sequence: CASSPRGYGYTF. In nucleotides, the CDR3 is TGTGCCAGCAGTCCCCGGGGCTATGGCTACACCTTC.

This rearrangement joins TRBV13 to TRBJ2-5; TRBD2 might be the D (5 bases). The CDR3 has 14 residues. The germline V gene has CDR1 PRHDT and CDR2 FYEKMQ (reference sequence). V lost 10 bases, J lost 5 bases, and 20 bases lay in between. CDR3 DNA: TGTGCCACCCGAAAGGACTCCCGCGGGGAGACCCAGTACTTC. Amino acids: CATRKDSRGETQYF. Together with reference TRBV13 and TRBJ2-5, the CDR3 gives the full variable domain: AAGVIQSPRHLIKEKRETATLKCYPIPRHDTVYWYQQGPGQDPQFLISFYEKMQSDKGSIPDRFSAQQFSDYHSELNMSSLELGDSALYFCATRKDSRGETQYFGPGTRLLVL.

As DNA, the CDR3 is TGTGCCAGCAGAGAGACTAGCGGCTATAACAATGAGCAGTTCTTC. As protein: CASRETSGYNNEQFF. This chain connects TRBV2 to TRBJ2-1, with 9 bases identical to TRBD2. J gave up 5 bases and V 6 bases, and 8 bases lay outside the gene matches. The length of the CDR3 is 15 residues. Germline V gives CDR1 SNHLY, CDR2 FYNNEI.

This chain joins TRBV5-1 and TRBJ1-1; tentatively, D is TRBD1 (5 bases). The ends were cut back, 4 bases at V and 1 base at J, with 11 bases in the middle. This CDR3 has 14 amino acids. Germline-derived CDR1 and CDR2 are SGHRS and YFSETQ. The CDR3 coding sequence is TGCGCCAGCAGCCTACCAACAGGGAACACTGAAGCTTTCTTT. This translates into CASSLPTGNTEAFF.

The chain is built from TRBV10-2 and TRBJ1-5, with unresolved D. Trimming took off 0 bases at V and 3 bases at J, with 12 bases between the two ends. CDR1 is WSHSY, CDR2 SAAADI, per germline. The length of the CDR3 is 16 residues. This CDR3 reads CASSESSRPYNQPQHF. The CDR3 DNA reads as TGCGCCAGCAGTGAGTCGTCCAGGCCTTACAATCAGCCCCAGCATTTT.

Points on this clone: This sample includes further DNA sequences coding for the same CDR3. V usage is TRBV7-9 and J usage is TRBJ2-5, with TRBD2 as a possible D gene (6 bases). Germline values: CDR1 SEHNR, CDR2 FQNEAQ (reference sequence). There are 13 residues in the CDR3. Trimming took off 0 bases at V and 5 bases at J, with 7 bases between the two ends. CDR3 protein: CASSLAGGETQYF. CDR3 nucleotides: TGTGCCAGCAGCTTAGCGGGGGGTGAGACCCAGTACTTC.